One and the same sample provided the 22 T cell receptor beta chains below, sequenced in a study of T cells after yellow fever vaccination. MiXCR, applied by TCRdb to the 5' RACE reads, yields one record per CDR3 protein. The sample has a few hundred thousand distinct CDR3 sequences, 3% to 4.5% seen once. Material: PBMCs, obtained 5 days after the yellow fever booster vaccination. Every receptor here comes from a man aged 18-30 years who received the YFV17D yellow fever vaccine.

The genes are TRBV24-1 and TRBJ2-1; maybe TRBD1 (5 bases). V shed 1 base and J shed 4 bases, with 10 bases lying between them. This CDR3 is 15 amino acids long. Germline V lookup: CDR1 KGHDR, CDR2 SFDVKD. The CDR3 spells CATSDFGDSYNEQFF. The CDR3 region has the DNA TGTGCCACCAGTGATTTTGGCGACAGTTACAATGAGCAGTTCTTC.

This clonotype was observed a few times. The CDR3, as DNA: TGCGCCAGCAGCCAAGTGGGAGCGGGAAGCACAGATACGCAGTATTTT. This sequence encodes CASSQVGAGSTDTQYF. The rearrangement uses TRBV4-1 and TRBJ2-3; 7 bases map to TRBD2. The CDR3 contains 16 residues. V was pared by 1 base and J by 0 bases, with 4 bases of the junction left unmatched. Germline V CDR1 and CDR2: MGHRA, YSYEKL.

V is TRBV6-2 or TRBV6-3 and J is TRBJ1-6; possible D gene TRBD1, 5 bases. Germline V CDR1 and CDR2: MNHEY, SVGEGT. V lost 0 bases and J lost 10, with 19 bases in between. There are 17 residues in the CDR3. The CDR3 nucleotides read TGTGCCAGCAGTTACTCGAAATGGATAGGGGTCAGGTCACCCCTCCACTTT. Encoded protein: CASSYSKWIGVRSPLHF.

This clonotype was recorded at least ten times. The genes are TRBV4-3 and TRBJ1-2, with TRBD1 matching over 8 bases. Germline CDR1 LGHNA, CDR2 YSLEER. This CDR3 has 14 residues. V shed 3 bases, J shed 3 bases, and the junction held 3 bases outside the gene matches. CDR3 protein: CASSHLTGDYGYTF. CDR3 DNA sequence: TGCGCCAGCAGCCATCTGACAGGGGACTATGGCTACACCTTC.

This clonotype was picked up many times. The J gene is TRBJ2-1, the V gene TRBV14; D ambiguous. Germline CDR1 SGHDN, CDR2 FVKESK. The CDR3 loop spans 12 amino acids. Between the trimmed V and J ends, which lost 6 bases and 0 bases, there was a span of 3 bases. This CDR3 reads CASSPSYNEQFF. The CDR3 DNA follows: TGTGCCAGCAGTCCCTCCTACAATGAGCAGTTCTTC.

The table lists this clonotype with a few counts. The rearrangement uses TRBV6-4 and TRBJ2-3, with TRBD1 as a possible D gene (5 bases). The germline CDR1 and CDR2 sequences are MRHNA and SNTAGT. Trimming removed 4 bases from V and 4 bases from J, with 12 bases in between. The CDR3 runs to 14 residues. This CDR3 reads CASSVTLTADTQYF. The CDR3 nucleotides are TGTGCCAGCAGTGTTACCCTGACAGCAGATACGCAGTATTTT.

This clonotype was seen ten or more times. The chain uses TRBV5-8 and TRBJ1-6; 7 bases agree with TRBD1. Germline CDR1 SGHTS, CDR2 YDEGEE. This CDR3 contains 14 residues. V lost 2 bases and J lost 8; bases outside the gene matches: 4. The CDR3: CASSFGQVYSPLHF. In nucleotides, the CDR3 is TGTGCCAGCAGCTTCGGACAGGTCTATTCACCCCTCCACTTT.

The table lists this clonotype with many counts. The V call is TRBV7-9, the J call TRBJ2-5; TRBD1 matches 9 bases. V shed 5 bases, J shed 5 bases, and the junction held 0 bases outside the gene matches. Germline CDR1 reads SEHNR; CDR2 reads FQNEAQ (reference sequence). This CDR3 contains 12 residues. The chain's CDR3 is CASSTGGETQYF. CDR3 coding DNA: TGTGCCAGCAGCACAGGGGGCGAGACCCAGTACTTC.

The V and J genes are TRBV4-3 and TRBJ2-6, with D perhaps TRBD1 (6 bases). The CDR3 has 18 amino acids. V shed 3 bases and J shed 4 bases, with 19 bases lying between them. Germline lookup yields CDR1 LGHNA and CDR2 YSLEER. In nucleotides, the CDR3 is TGCGCCAGCAGCCAGCGAACAGGGTTTTTTACCGGGGCCAACGTCCTGACTTTC. This encodes CASSQRTGFFTGANVLTF.

This clonotype has just a few counts. The chain carries TRBV6-6 and TRBJ2-1; 11 bases match TRBD2. The germline CDR1 and CDR2 sequences are MNHNY and SVGAGI (reference sequence). Trimming took 0 bases from V and 10 from J; bases not matched to a gene: 11. The CDR3 sequence is 17 residues long. The CDR3 nucleotides read TGTGCCAGCAGTTACTCCCTTAGCGGGGGGGCAATGGAAGAGCAGTTCTTC. It encodes CASSYSLSGGAMEEQFF.

This clonotype was recorded many times. The chain joins TRBV20-1 to TRBJ2-7; D is uncertain. The V gene's germline CDR1 is DFQATT and CDR2 SNEGSKA (reference sequence). V lost 4 bases and J 0 bases, leaving 10 bases between the germline ends. CDR3 length: 13 residues. The CDR3 DNA reads TGCAGTGCTAAGAAGGGCGCCTCCTACGAGCAGTACTTC. Translated, it gives CSAKKGASYEQYF.

The sample holds a few counts of this clonotype. The CDR3 here is CASSEDRGHDGYTF. The CDR3 DNA reads as TGTGCCAGCAGTGAGGACAGGGGGCATGATGGCTACACCTTC. The chain links TRBV2 to TRBJ1-2; the match to TRBD1 covers 11 bases. Germline CDR1 and CDR2: SNHLY and FYNNEI. CDR3 length: 14 amino acids. Trimming took 3 bases from V and 6 from J; bases not matched to a gene: 3.

This clonotype was counted ten times or more. CDR3 sequence reads: CASSLGGLGYGYTF. CDR3 coding DNA: TGTGCCAGCAGCTTAGGGGGGCTCGGCTATGGCTACACCTTC. This chain uses TRBV7-2 with TRBJ1-2; D may be TRBD1 (6 bases). Germline CDR1 and CDR2: SGHTA and FQGNSA. There are 14 residues in the CDR3. Between the trimmed V and J ends, which lost 1 base and 4 bases, there was a span of 10 bases.

This chain uses TRBV9 with TRBJ1-4, with D uncertain. The length of the CDR3 is 15 residues. Trimming shortened V by 0 bases and J by 0 bases, and 6 bases separated the two germline ends. The germline V gene has CDR1 SGDLS and CDR2 YYNGEE. DNA of the CDR3: TGTGCCAGCAGCGTAGAAGCAGCAACTAATGAAAAACTGTTTTTT. Protein: CASSVEAATNEKLFF.

The table lists this clonotype with a few counts. The CDR3 reads CASTTSGGAGETQYF. The CDR3, as DNA: TGTGCCAGTACGACTAGCGGGGGGGCTGGGGAGACCCAGTACTTC. The V call is TRBV25-1, the J call TRBJ2-5; TRBD2 matches 14 bases. CDR3 length: 15 residues. Germline CDR1 MGHDK, CDR2 SYGVNS. V was pared by 9 bases and J by 5 bases, with 8 bases of the junction left unmatched.

This clonotype was seen many times. Here the CDR3 reads CASSYPMGQGDEKLFF. In DNA, the CDR3 is TGTGCCAGCAGTTACCCTATGGGACAGGGTGATGAAAAACTGTTTTTT. The rearrangement uses TRBV6-2 or TRBV6-3 and TRBJ1-4; 9 bases fit TRBD1. This CDR3 has 16 amino acids. The J segment lost 6 bases and the V segment lost 2 bases, leaving 7 bases of the junction unmatched. The germline CDR1 and CDR2 sequences are MNHEY and SVGEGT.

This clonotype was counted between two and nine times. The V call is TRBV7-2, the J call TRBJ1-2; a weak D match, TRBD1 (5 bases). V gave up 4 bases and J gave up 4 bases, with 16 bases separating them. CDR3 length: 15 amino acids. CDR1 is SGHTA, CDR2 FQGNSA, per germline. The CDR3 nucleotides read TGTGCCAGCAGCTGGGGGGGGACTACCCCCTATGGCTACACCTTC. Protein product: CASSWGGTTPYGYTF. Supplemented by reference TRBV7-2 and TRBJ1-2, the full variable domain reads GAGVSQSPSNKVTEKGKDVELRCDPISGHTALYWYRQSLGQGLEFLIYFQGNSAPDKSGLPSDRFSAERTGGSVSTLTIQRTQQEDSAVYLCASSWGGTTPYGYTFGSGTRLTVV.

This clonotype has a handful of counts. The gene calls are TRBV4-2 and TRBJ2-3; D is perhaps TRBD2 (6 bases). CDR3 length equals 17 residues. Germline values: CDR1 LGHNA, CDR2 YNFKEQ. Trimming left V 4 bases short and J 0 bases short, with 17 bases between. In DNA form, the CDR3 reads TGTGCCAGCAGCCTAGATCTGGGACTTACTAGCACAGATACGCAGTATTTT. It codes for CASSLDLGLTSTDTQYF.

The gene calls are TRBV14 and TRBJ2-2, with D possibly matching TRBD2 (7 bases). This CDR3 is 15 amino acids long. The germline V gene encodes CDR1 SGHDN and CDR2 FVKESK. V lost 4 bases and J 6 bases, leaving 15 bases between the germline ends. The CDR3 DNA reads as TGTGCCAGCAGCCCGGGGGGCTGGCGGCCCGGGGAGCTGTTTTTT. Protein sequence: CASSPGGWRPGELFF. The full variable domain, with the rest looked up from reference TRBV14 and TRBJ2-2, is EAGVTQFPSHSVIEKGQTVTLRCDPISGHDNLYWYRRVMGKEIKFLLHFVKESKQDESGMPNNRFLAERTGGTYSTLKVQPAELEDSGVYFCASSPGGWRPGELFFGEGSRLTVL.

The V call is TRBV28, the J call TRBJ2-1, with 8 bases lining up with TRBD2. V was pared by 3 bases and J by 1 base, with 20 bases of the junction left unmatched. The germline gives CDR1 MDHEN, CDR2 SYDVKM. CDR3 length: 21 residues. DNA for the CDR3: TGTGCCAGCAGTTTCCCCCTCCAGCGGGGGCCCGTCACGTTTTCCTACAATGAGCAGTTCTTC. This sequence encodes CASSFPLQRGPVTFSYNEQFF.

The rearrangement uses TRBV6-2 or TRBV6-3 and TRBJ2-5; 8 bases are shared with TRBD2. Germline CDR1 MNHEY, CDR2 SVGEGT. The length of the CDR3 is 12 residues. The junction had 6 bases not matched to a gene; V was cut back by 6 bases and J by 9 bases. This CDR3 is CASRGLEGAQYF. DNA of the CDR3: TGTGCCAGCAGGGGACTAGAAGGGGCCCAGTACTTC.

This clonotype was picked up many times. The chain links TRBV5-8 to TRBJ1-4; tentatively, D is TRBD1 (5 bases). V was shortened by 3 bases and J by 8 bases, with 20 bases between the two germline ends. Germline values: CDR1 SGHTS, CDR2 YDEGEE. The CDR3 runs 16 residues. CDR3 sequence reads: CASSYWMGVEDEKLFF. CDR3 in DNA: TGTGCCAGCAGCTATTGGATGGGGGTGGAAGACGAAAAACTGTTTTTT.